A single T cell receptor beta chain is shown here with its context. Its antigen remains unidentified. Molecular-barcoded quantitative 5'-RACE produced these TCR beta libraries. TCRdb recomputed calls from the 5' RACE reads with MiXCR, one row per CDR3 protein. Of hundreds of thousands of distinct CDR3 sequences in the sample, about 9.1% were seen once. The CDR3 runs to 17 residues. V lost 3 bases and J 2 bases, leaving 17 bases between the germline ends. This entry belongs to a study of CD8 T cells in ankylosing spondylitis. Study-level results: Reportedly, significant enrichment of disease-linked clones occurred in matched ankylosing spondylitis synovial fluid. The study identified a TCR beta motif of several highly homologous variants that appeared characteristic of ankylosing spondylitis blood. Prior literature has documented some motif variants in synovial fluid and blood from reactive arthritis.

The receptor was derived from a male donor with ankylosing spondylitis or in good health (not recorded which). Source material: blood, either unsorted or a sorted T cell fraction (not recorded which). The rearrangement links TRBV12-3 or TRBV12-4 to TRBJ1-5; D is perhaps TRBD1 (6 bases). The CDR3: CASSLRGGRSGNQPQHF. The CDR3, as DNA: TGTGCCAGCAGTTTGCGAGGGGGTCGGAGTGGCAATCAGCCCCAGCATTTT.